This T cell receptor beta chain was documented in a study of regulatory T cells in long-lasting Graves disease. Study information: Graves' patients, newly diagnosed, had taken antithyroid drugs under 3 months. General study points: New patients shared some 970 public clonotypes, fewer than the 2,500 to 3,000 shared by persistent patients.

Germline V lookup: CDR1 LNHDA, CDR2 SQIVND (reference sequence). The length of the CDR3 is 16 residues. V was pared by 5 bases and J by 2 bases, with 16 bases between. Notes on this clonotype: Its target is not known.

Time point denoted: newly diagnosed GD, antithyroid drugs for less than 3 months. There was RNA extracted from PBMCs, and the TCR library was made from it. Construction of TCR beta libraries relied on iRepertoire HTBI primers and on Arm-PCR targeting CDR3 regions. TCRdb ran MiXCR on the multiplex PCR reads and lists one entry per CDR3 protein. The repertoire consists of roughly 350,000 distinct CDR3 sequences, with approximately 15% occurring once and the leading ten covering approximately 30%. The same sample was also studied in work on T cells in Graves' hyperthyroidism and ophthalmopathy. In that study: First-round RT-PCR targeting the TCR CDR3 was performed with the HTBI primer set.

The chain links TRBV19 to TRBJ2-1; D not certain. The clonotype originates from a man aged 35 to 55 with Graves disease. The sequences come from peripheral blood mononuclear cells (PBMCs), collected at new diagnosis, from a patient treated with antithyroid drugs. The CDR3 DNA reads TGTGCCAGTAGTCTGGGTAGTCATGGTGCCTACAATGAGCAGTTCTTC. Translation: CASSLGSHGAYNEQFF.